One sample yielded the 8 T cell receptor beta chains listed below, sequenced in a study of cytomegalovirus exposure and HLA in healthy donors. The method was immunoSEQ multiplex PCR; TCRdb's version includes in-frame clones alone and lacks a portion of them. The sample has 55,000 to 70,000 clones, more than 85% seen once. The specimen sequenced was PBMCs. The receptors here all came from a woman under 30 in good health and CMV-seronegative.

The chain has TRBV19 and TRBJ2-7, with D tentatively TRBD2 (6 bases). Germline loops: CDR1 LNHDA, CDR2 SQIVND (reference sequence). Trimming stripped 5 bases from V and 4 bases from J, with 15 bases between. The CDR3 has 14 amino acids. The CDR3 sequence is CASSETGGKYEQYF. The CDR3 coding sequence is TGTGCCAGTAGTGAGACCGGCGGGAAGTACGAGCAGTACTTC.

The chain joins TRBV13 to TRBJ2-7, with TRBD2 identical over 8 bases. There are 16 residues in the CDR3. Germline values: CDR1 PRHDT, CDR2 FYEKMQ (reference sequence). V shed 5 bases and J 7 bases; nucleotides not matched to a gene: 16. The CDR3 here is CASSNGAGASAWEQYF. The DNA of the CDR3 is TGTGCCAGCAGCAACGGAGCGGGGGCCTCCGCTTGGGAGCAGTACTTC.

The chain combines TRBV7-2 with TRBJ1-5; 7 bases are a match to TRBD1. J gave up 3 bases and V 2 bases, and 10 bases lay outside the gene matches. CDR3 length: 17 residues. CDR1 is SGHTA and CDR2 is FQGNSA in the germline V gene. The DNA of the CDR3 is TGTGCCAGCAGCTTAAGTTCCGCGACAGGGCCCAATCAGCCCCAGCATTTT. This codes for CASSLSSATGPNQPQHF.

V gene TRBV10-3 combines with J gene TRBJ1-5; no reliable D call. The ends were cut back, 3 bases at V and 2 bases at J, with 11 bases in the middle. This CDR3 contains 15 residues. Germline loops: CDR1 ENHRY, CDR2 SYGVKD. CDR3 coding DNA: TGTGCCATCAGTGACCCCACAGTGGGCAATCAGCCCCAGCATTTT. It is translated as CAISDPTVGNQPQHF.

This chain links TRBV5-1 with TRBJ2-7; 8 bases line up with TRBD2. CDR1 and CDR2 from the germline V gene are SGHRS and YFSETQ. V trimming: 0 bases; J trimming: 4 bases; junction bases outside the gene matches: 6. The CDR3 consists of 15 residues. The CDR3 sequence is CASSLAGLVGYEQYF. DNA for the CDR3: TGCGCCAGCAGCTTGGCGGGACTAGTCGGGTACGAGCAGTACTTC.

This rearrangement joins TRBV10-3 to TRBJ2-7; TRBD1 matches 10 bases. The CDR3 is made up of 14 amino acids. The ends lost 6 bases at V and 5 bases at J; junction bases unmatched: 7. CDR1 ENHRY and CDR2 SYGVKD come from the germline V gene. The CDR3 coding sequence is TGTGCCATCAGCCGGGGACAGGGGTTCGACGAGCAGTACTTC. It specifies CAISRGQGFDEQYF.

CDR3 DNA: TGTGCCAGCAGCAAGGGTTGGGACAGGGTCCACGAGCAGTACTTC. This sequence encodes CASSKGWDRVHEQYF. This chain joins TRBV21-1 and TRBJ2-7; no DNA check was done on the table's D call, TRBD1. TRBV21-1 is shown as a pseudogene. The CDR3 runs 15 residues.

The chain combines TRBV18 with TRBJ1-1; no clear D gene. V was clipped by 6 bases and J by 0 bases, with 14 bases between them. The length of the CDR3 is 15 residues. Per germline, CDR1 KGHSH and CDR2 LQKENI. The CDR3, as DNA: TGTGCCAGCTCCCCCCAAGCGGTGGTGAACACTGAAGCTTTCTTT. Translated, it gives CASSPQAVVNTEAFF.